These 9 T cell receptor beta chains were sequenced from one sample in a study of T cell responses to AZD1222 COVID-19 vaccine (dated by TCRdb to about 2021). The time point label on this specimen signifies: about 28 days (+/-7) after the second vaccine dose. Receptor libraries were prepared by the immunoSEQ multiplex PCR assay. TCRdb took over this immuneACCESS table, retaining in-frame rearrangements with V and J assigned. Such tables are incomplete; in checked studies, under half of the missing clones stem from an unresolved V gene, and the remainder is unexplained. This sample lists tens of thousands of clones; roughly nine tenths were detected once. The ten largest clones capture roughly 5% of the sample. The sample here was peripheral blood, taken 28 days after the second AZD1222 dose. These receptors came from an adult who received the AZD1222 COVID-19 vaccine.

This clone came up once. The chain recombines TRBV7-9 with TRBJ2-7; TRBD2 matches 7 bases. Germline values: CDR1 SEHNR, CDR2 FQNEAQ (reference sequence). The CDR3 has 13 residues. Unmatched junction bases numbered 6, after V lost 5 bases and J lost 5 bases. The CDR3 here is CASSDGRSHEQYF. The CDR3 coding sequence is TGTGCCAGCAGCGACGGGAGGTCCCACGAGCAGTACTTC.

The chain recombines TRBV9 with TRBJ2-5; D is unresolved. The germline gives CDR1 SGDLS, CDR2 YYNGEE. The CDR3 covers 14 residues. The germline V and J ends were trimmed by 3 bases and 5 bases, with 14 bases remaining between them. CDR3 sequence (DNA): TGTGCCAGCAGCGACCCCAATTGGGTCGAGACCCAGTACTTC. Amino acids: CASSDPNWVETQYF.

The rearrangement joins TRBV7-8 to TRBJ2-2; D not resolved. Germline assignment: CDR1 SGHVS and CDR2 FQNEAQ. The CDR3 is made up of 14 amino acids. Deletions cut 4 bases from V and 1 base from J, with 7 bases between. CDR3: CASSYRQNTGELFF. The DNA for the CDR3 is TGTGCCAGCAGCTACAGACAGAACACCGGGGAGCTGTTTTTT.

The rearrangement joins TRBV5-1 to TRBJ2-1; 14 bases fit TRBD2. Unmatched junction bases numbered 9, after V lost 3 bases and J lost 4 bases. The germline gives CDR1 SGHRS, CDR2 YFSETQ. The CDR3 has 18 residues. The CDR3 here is CASSSHGTSGRTYNEQFF. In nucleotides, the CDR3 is TGCGCCAGCAGCTCACACGGGACTAGCGGGAGAACTTACAATGAGCAGTTCTTC.

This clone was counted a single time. CDR3 DNA: TGTGCCTGGAGCTCACCGACAGGGGGTCAAGAGACCCAGTACTTC. This codes for CAWSSPTGGQETQYF. The chain uses TRBV30 and TRBJ2-5; 9 bases are shared with TRBD1. Losses at the gene ends were 3 bases for V and 2 bases for J; bases not matched to a gene: 7. From germline, CDR1 is GTSNPN and CDR2 SVGIG (reference sequence). CDR3 length: 15 residues.

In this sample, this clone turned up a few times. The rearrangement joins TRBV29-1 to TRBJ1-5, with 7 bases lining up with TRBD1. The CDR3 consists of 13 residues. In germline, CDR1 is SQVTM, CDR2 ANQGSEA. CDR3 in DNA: TGCAGTGGGAGGGGGCTGGAGGATCAGCCCCAGCATTTT. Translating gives CSGRGLEDQPQHF.

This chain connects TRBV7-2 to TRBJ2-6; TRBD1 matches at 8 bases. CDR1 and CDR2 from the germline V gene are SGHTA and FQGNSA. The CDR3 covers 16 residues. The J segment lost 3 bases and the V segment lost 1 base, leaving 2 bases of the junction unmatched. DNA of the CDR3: TGTGCCAGCAGCTTAGGCAGGGGGCATGGGGCCAACGTCCTGACTTTC. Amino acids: CASSLGRGHGANVLTF.

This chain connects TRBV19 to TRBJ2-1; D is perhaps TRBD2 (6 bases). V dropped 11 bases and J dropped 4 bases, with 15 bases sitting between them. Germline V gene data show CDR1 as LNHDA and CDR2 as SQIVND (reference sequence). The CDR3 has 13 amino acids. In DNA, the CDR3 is TGTGCCGCCGCGGGGACGGGTTACAATGAGCAGTTCTTC. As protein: CAAAGTGYNEQFF.

In DNA, the CDR3 is TGCGCCAGCAGCTTGATCGCAGGGCAAAACATTCAGTACTTC. Translation gives CASSLIAGQNIQYF. V usage is TRBV5-1 and J usage is TRBJ2-4, with D possibly TRBD1 on 5 matching bases. CDR1 is SGHRS, CDR2 YFSETQ, per germline. Trimming took off 1 base at V and 5 bases at J, with 10 bases between the two ends. The CDR3 covers 14 residues.